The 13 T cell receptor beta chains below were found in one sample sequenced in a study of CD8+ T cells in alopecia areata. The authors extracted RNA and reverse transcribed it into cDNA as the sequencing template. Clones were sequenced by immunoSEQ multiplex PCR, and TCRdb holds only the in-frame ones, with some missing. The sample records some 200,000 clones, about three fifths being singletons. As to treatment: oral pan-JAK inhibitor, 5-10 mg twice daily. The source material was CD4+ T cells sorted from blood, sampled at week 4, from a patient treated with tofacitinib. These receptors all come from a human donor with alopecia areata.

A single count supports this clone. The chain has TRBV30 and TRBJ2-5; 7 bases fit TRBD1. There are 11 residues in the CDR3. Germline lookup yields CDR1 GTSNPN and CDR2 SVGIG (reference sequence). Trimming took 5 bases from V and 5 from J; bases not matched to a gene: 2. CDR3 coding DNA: TGTGCCTGGGACAGGGCTGAGACCCAGTACTTC. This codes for CAWDRAETQYF.

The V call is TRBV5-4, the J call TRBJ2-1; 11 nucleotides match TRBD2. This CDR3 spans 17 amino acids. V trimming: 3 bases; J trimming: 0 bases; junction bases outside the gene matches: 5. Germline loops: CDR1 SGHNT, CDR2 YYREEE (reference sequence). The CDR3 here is CASSSGLAVGSYNEQFF. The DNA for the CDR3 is TGTGCCAGCAGCTCGGGACTAGCGGTGGGCTCCTACAATGAGCAGTTCTTC. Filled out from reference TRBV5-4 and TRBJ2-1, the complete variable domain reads ETGVTQSPTHLIKTRGQQVTLRCSSQSGHNTVSWYQQALGQGPQFIFQYYREEENGRGNFPPRFSGLQFPNYSSELNVNALELDDSALYLCASSSGLAVGSYNEQFFGPGTRLTVL.

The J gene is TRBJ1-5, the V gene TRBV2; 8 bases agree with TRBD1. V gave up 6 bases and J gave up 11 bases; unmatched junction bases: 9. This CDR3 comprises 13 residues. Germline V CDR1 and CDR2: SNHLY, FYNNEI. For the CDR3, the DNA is TGTGCCAGCAGGGACAGGGAAGGATCGGCCCAGCATTTT. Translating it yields CASRDREGSAQHF.

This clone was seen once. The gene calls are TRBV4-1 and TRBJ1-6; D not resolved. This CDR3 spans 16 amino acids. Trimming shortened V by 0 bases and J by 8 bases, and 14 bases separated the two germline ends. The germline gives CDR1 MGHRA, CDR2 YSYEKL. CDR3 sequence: CASSQDLSRRDSPLHF. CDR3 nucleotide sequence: TGCGCCAGCAGCCAAGACCTCTCCCGAAGGGATTCACCCCTCCACTTT.

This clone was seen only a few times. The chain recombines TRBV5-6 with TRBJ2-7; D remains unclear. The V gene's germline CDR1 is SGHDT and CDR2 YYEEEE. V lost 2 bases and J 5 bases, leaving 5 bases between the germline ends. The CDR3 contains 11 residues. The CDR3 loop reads CASSLTDEQYF. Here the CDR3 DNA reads TGTGCCAGCAGCTTAACGGACGAGCAGTACTTC.

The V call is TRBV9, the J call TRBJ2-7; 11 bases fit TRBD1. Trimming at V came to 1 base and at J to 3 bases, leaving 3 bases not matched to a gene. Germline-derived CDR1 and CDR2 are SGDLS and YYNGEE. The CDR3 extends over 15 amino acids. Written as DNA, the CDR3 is TGTGCCAGCAGCGTAAGGACAGGGGGCTTCTACGAGCAGTACTTC. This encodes CASSVRTGGFYEQYF.

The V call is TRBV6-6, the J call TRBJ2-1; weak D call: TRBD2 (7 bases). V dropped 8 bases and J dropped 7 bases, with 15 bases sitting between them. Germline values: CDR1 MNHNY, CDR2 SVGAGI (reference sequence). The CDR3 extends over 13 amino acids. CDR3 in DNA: TGTGCCAGCCGGGCGGCGGGGGCTAATGAGCAGTTCTTC. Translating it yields CASRAAGANEQFF.

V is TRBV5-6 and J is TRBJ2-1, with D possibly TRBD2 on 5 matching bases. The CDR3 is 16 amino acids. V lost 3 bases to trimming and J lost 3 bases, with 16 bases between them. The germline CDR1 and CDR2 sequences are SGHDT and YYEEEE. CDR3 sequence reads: CASSSTKGADYNEQFF. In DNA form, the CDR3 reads TGTGCCAGCAGCTCCACCAAGGGAGCGGACTACAATGAGCAGTTCTTC.

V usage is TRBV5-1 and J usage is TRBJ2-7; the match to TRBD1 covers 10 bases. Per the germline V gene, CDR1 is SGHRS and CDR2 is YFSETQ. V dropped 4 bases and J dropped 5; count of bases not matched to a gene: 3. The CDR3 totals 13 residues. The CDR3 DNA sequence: TGCGCCAGCAGCACCGGACAGGGGGACGAGCAGTACTTC. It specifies CASSTGQGDEQYF.

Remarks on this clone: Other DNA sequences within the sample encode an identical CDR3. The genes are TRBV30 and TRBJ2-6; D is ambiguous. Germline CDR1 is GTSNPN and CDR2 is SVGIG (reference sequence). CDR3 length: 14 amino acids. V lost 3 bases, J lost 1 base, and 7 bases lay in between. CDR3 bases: TGTGCCTGGAGCAAAGGTTCTGGGGCCAACGTCCTGACTTTC. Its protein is CAWSKGSGANVLTF.

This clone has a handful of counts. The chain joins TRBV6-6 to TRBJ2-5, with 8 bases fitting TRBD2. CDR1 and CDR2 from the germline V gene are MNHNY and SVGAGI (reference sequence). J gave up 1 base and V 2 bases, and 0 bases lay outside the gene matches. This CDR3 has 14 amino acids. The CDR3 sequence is CASSYAGGQETQYF. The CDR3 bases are TGTGCCAGCAGTTACGCGGGGGGCCAAGAGACCCAGTACTTC.

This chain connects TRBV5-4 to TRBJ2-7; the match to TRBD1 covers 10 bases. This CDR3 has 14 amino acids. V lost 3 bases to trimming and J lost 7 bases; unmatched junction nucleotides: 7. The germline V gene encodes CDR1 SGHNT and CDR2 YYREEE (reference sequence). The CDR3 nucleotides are TGTGCCAGCAGCTCCCGGACAGGGGGGAGGGAGCAGTACTTC. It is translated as CASSSRTGGREQYF.

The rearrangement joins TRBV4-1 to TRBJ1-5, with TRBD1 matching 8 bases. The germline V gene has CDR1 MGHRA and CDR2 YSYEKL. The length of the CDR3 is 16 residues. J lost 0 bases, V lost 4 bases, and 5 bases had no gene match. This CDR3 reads CASSRGTGNSNQPQHF. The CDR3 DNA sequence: TGCGCCAGCAGCCGAGGGACAGGCAATAGCAATCAGCCCCAGCATTTT.